The clone carrying this T cell receptor beta chain occurred many times. The antigen is not known. Germline CDR1 reads MNHNY; CDR2 reads SVGAGI (reference sequence). This CDR3 spans 15 amino acids. V lost 0 bases, J lost 1 base, and 6 bases lay in between. The data were taken from a study of glioma-infiltrating T cells. Study-wide points: Tissue-blood divergence was below expectation in non-neoplastic patients, above in gliomas. CDR3 overlap between tissue and blood was very small.

Amplification of TCR alpha and beta CDR3 regions from RNA used iRepertoire nested multiplex PCR. For one-step reverse transcription and amplification, about 85-400 ng of tissue mRNA or PBMC total RNA was used. Using its own MiXCR run on the multiplex PCR reads, TCRdb lists one record per CDR3 protein. The profile covers about 180,000 distinct CDR3 sequences, with roughly 45% appearing a single time and under 6.5% taken by the ten largest. Sequencing input: glioma tissue, nonneoplastic brain tissue, or PBMCs (not recorded which). The sequence came from a human donor with low-grade glioma or glioblastoma, undergoing nonglioma brain surgery, or in good health (not recorded which). This chain joins TRBV6-6 and TRBJ1-4; D gene unclear. CDR3 coding DNA: TGTGCCAGCAGTTACTCGGCAGGAACTAATGAAAAACTGTTTTTT. It codes for CASSYSAGTNEKLFF.